The T cell receptor beta chain under discussion was sequenced for a study of beta chain features in type 1 diabetes. Notes on the study in general: PCR may have favored shorter templates equally in patients and controls. Patients with Type 1 diabetes showed moderately but significantly shorter TCRB CDR3s in all four CD4+ subsets. The study left unresolved whether HLA type influences TCRB rearrangement.

What was sequenced were expressed TCRB transcripts, since all of the isolated RNA had been reverse transcribed. Roughly 3.6 million reads per sample on average were obtained from naive, central memory and regulatory T cell samples. TCRdb keeps only in-frame clones here, not all; method: immunoSEQ multiplex PCR. Here the sample spans almost 350,000 clones, approximately 9.7% being singletons. The sample holds a few counts of this clone. Its antigen is unknown. Trimming took off 0 bases at V and 0 bases at J, with 9 bases between the two ends. The CDR3 is 15 residues long. Per germline, CDR1 SGDLS and CDR2 YYNGEE. Post-sort purity exceeded 95% for all sorted populations.

This receptor was taken from a man aged 30-40 years with type 1 diabetes. This chain uses TRBV9 with TRBJ2-5; D is possibly TRBD1 or TRBD2 (6 bases each). The source material was central memory CD4+ T cells from blood. The CDR3 DNA sequence: TGTGCCAGCAGCGTAGTGGGGGGCCACCAAGAGACCCAGTACTTC. This codes for CASSVVGGHQETQYF.